The 23 T cell receptor beta chains below come from one sample, sequenced in a study of T-cell reconstitution after alpha-beta-depleted transplantation in children. The library targeted TCRbeta and was prepared with unique molecular identifiers. TCRdb re-called the PCR reads with MiXCR, one entry per CDR3 protein. The sample records more than 500,000 distinct CDR3 sequences, approximately 10% being singletons. Sequencing was performed on PBMCs, mostly from graft donor cells, taken 180 days after TCRalphabeta/CD19-depleted stem cell transplant. The receptors originated from a female patient aged 2-9 years who had a stem cell transplant for aplastic anemia, so the T cells may come from the graft donor.

This clonotype was counted a few times. The chain joins TRBV20-1 to TRBJ1-5; D perhaps matches TRBD1 (5 bases). V was shortened by 5 bases and J by 2 bases, with 10 bases between the two germline ends. The V gene's germline CDR1 is DFQATT and CDR2 SNEGSKA (reference sequence). The CDR3 covers 13 residues. The chain's CDR3 is CSAAWGGNQPQHF. As DNA, the CDR3 is TGCAGTGCTGCCTGGGGGGGCAATCAGCCCCAGCATTTT.

The chain recombines TRBV9 with TRBJ1-6; D is uncertain. The CDR3 length is 17 residues. V lost 2 bases and J lost 9, with 21 bases in between. Per the germline V gene, CDR1 is SGDLS and CDR2 is YYNGEE. This CDR3 is CASSVGDWLRKGSPLHF. The CDR3 DNA sequence: TGTGCCAGCAGCGTGGGAGACTGGCTGAGAAAGGGTTCACCCCTCCACTTT.

This clonotype has a handful of counts. The genes are TRBV6-5 and TRBJ2-3; D is unclear. The germline gives CDR1 MNHEY, CDR2 SVGAGI. Trimming took off 0 bases at V and 2 bases at J, with 9 bases between the two ends. CDR3 length: 15 residues. CDR3 in DNA: TGTGCCAGCAGTTACTCGATCCTGGTCACAGATACGCAGTATTTT. It yields the protein CASSYSILVTDTQYF.

The J gene is TRBJ1-6, the V gene TRBV11-3; a weak D match, TRBD1 (5 bases). CDR1 SGHNT and CDR2 YENEEA come from the germline V gene. There are 14 residues in the CDR3. V lost 3 bases and J 10 bases, leaving 13 bases between the germline ends. CDR3 in amino acids: CASSLEGFASPLHF. CDR3 coding DNA: TGTGCCAGCAGCTTGGAGGGGTTTGCGTCACCCCTCCACTTT.

This CDR3 is CASSPPLAGPTYEQYF. The CDR3 region has the DNA TGTGCCAGCAGCCCACCTCTAGCGGGACCCACCTACGAGCAGTACTTC. The chain combines TRBV7-9 with TRBJ2-7; 9 bases align to TRBD2. Trimming took 5 bases from V and 2 from J; bases not matched to a gene: 10. Germline V gene data show CDR1 as SEHNR and CDR2 as FQNEAQ (reference sequence). CDR3 length equals 16 residues.

This clonotype was counted a few times. The rearrangement joins TRBV20-1 to TRBJ1-4, with D perhaps matching TRBD1 (5 bases). The ends were cut back, 7 bases at V and 8 bases at J, with 20 bases in the middle. The germline V gene has CDR1 DFQATT and CDR2 SNEGSKA (reference sequence). This CDR3 spans 14 amino acids. The DNA of the CDR3 is TGCAGTGTAAGACGGGGGAAGAGAGGGGAAAAACTGTTTTTT. It is translated as CSVRRGKRGEKLFF.

This clonotype has more than one count but fewer than ten. This chain joins TRBV15 and TRBJ1-4; D is unclear. Trimming shortened V by 0 bases and J by 4 bases, and 9 bases separated the two germline ends. The germline V gene has CDR1 LNHNV and CDR2 YYDKDF (reference sequence). The CDR3 is made up of 15 amino acids. This chain's CDR3 is CATSRDPGVNEKLFF. Here the CDR3 DNA reads TGTGCCACCAGCAGAGATCCGGGTGTTAATGAAAAACTGTTTTTT.

The V call is TRBV20-1, the J call TRBJ1-1; a weak D match, TRBD1 (6 bases). The CDR3 contains 14 residues. CDR1 and CDR2 (germline): DFQATT, SNEGSKA (reference sequence). The germline V and J ends were trimmed by 2 bases and 4 bases, with 14 bases remaining between them. The CDR3: CSARFATGSTEAFF. For the CDR3, the DNA is TGCAGTGCTAGATTCGCTACAGGGAGCACTGAAGCTTTCTTT.

There are a few counts of this clonotype. The V call is TRBV10-3, the J call TRBJ2-2, with D possibly being TRBD1 or TRBD2 (6 bases each). The V gene's germline CDR1 is ENHRY and CDR2 SYGVKD. This CDR3 region has 13 residues. The CDR3 is CATGGPNTGELFF. CDR3 bases: TGTGCAACTGGGGGGCCGAACACCGGGGAGCTGTTTTTT.

This clonotype was recorded a few times. The rearrangement uses TRBV27 and TRBJ1-5; a possible D gene is TRBD1 (5 bases). The CDR3 contains 16 residues. In germline, CDR1 is MNHEY, CDR2 SMNVEV (reference sequence). Deletions cut 4 bases from V and 3 bases from J, with 16 bases between. The CDR3 region has the DNA TGTGCCAGCAGTTCAAGAAAACGGGACCTCAATCAGCCCCAGCATTTT. This translates into CASSSRKRDLNQPQHF.

This clonotype showed up just a few times. The chain recombines TRBV5-6 with TRBJ2-7, with 8 nucleotides matching TRBD2. This CDR3 comprises 16 residues. V dropped 4 bases and J dropped 0; count of bases not matched to a gene: 9. CDR1 is SGHDT, CDR2 YYEEEE, per germline. The CDR3 region is CASSILPAGASYEQYF. The CDR3 coding sequence is TGTGCCAGCAGCATCCTGCCAGCGGGAGCCTCCTACGAGCAGTACTTC.

V and J are TRBV12-3 or TRBV12-4 and TRBJ2-1, with 7 nucleotides matching TRBD1. Trimming removed 6 bases from V and 6 bases from J; junction bases left unmatched: 11. The CDR3 is 15 amino acids. CDR3 DNA: TGTGCCAGCAGCTGGGCGAACAGGGGCGTCAATGAGCAGTTCTTC. This gives the protein CASSWANRGVNEQFF.

This clonotype was recorded a few times. The rearrangement links TRBV25-1 to TRBJ2-1; no clear D. CDR1 is MGHDK and CDR2 is SYGVNS in the germline V gene. V was pared by 7 bases and J by 4 bases, with 5 bases between. The CDR3 consists of 11 residues. The DNA for the CDR3 is TGTGCCAGCAAGTTTTACAATGAGCAGTTCTTC. Its protein is CASKFYNEQFF.

This chain uses TRBV14 with TRBJ2-7, with a tentative D call TRBD2 (6 bases). Germline-derived CDR1 and CDR2 are SGHDN and FVKESK. V lost 3 bases and J lost 3, with 12 bases in between. The CDR3 totals 14 residues. The CDR3 protein is CASSHSGPHYEQYF. The CDR3 DNA reads as TGTGCCAGCAGCCATAGCGGACCTCACTACGAGCAGTACTTC.

This clonotype came up a few times. The chain has TRBV20-1 and TRBJ2-3; the match to TRBD2 covers 8 bases. The trim removed 3 bases at V and 4 bases at J, leaving 9 bases unmatched. The germline CDR1 and CDR2 sequences are DFQATT and SNEGSKA (reference sequence). The CDR3 length is 15 residues. The DNA of the CDR3 is TGCAGTGCTAGGGGATCGGGAGGGCAGGCAGATACGCAGTATTTT. This sequence encodes CSARGSGGQADTQYF.

This clonotype was counted many times. This chain links TRBV5-1 with TRBJ2-7, with D possibly matching TRBD2 (5 bases). Per the germline V gene, CDR1 is SGHRS and CDR2 is YFSETQ. There are 13 residues in the CDR3. V lost 4 bases, J lost 6 bases, and 14 bases lay in between. The CDR3 nucleotides read TGCGCCAGCAGCGGATCTAGCTGGGGCGAGCAGTACTTC. Its protein is CASSGSSWGEQYF. Complete variable domain (other parts from reference TRBV5-1 and TRBJ2-7): KAGVTQTPRYLIKTRGQQVTLSCSPISGHRSVSWYQQTPGQGLQFLFEYFSETQRNKGNFPGRFSGRQFSNSRSEMNVSTLELGDSALYLCASSGSSWGEQYFGPGTRLTVT.

This clonotype was seen a few times. The V and J genes are TRBV12-3 or TRBV12-4 and TRBJ1-5; D not certain. This CDR3 spans 12 amino acids. With 4 bases removed from V and 7 bases from J, the gap between germline ends came to 8 bases. The CDR3 loop is CASSSFGQPQHF. The DNA of the CDR3 is TGTGCCAGCAGTTCCTTCGGGCAGCCCCAGCATTTT.

The rearrangement uses TRBV6-6 and TRBJ2-4, with a possible D match to TRBD2 (6 bases). The CDR3 runs to 12 residues. V was clipped by 8 bases and J by 6 bases, with 11 bases between them. The germline V gene has CDR1 MNHNY and CDR2 SVGAGI (reference sequence). The CDR3 sequence is CASGAGRNIQYF. Here the CDR3 DNA reads TGTGCCAGCGGGGCGGGACGAAACATTCAGTACTTC.

The CDR3 here is CASSPPGLVSNEQFF. DNA of the CDR3: TGCGCCAGCAGCCCACCTGGACTAGTCAGCAATGAGCAGTTCTTC. The J gene is TRBJ2-1, the V gene TRBV5-1; 7 nucleotides agree with TRBD2. V lost 4 bases and J lost 6; bases outside the gene matches: 10. The CDR3 runs 15 residues. The germline CDR1 and CDR2 sequences are SGHRS and YFSETQ.

V and J are TRBV20-1 and TRBJ2-2; 7 bases line up with TRBD2. Germline V gives CDR1 DFQATT, CDR2 SNEGSKA (reference sequence). V was pared by 6 bases and J by 7 bases, with 5 bases of the junction left unmatched. CDR3 length equals 12 residues. The CDR3 sequence is CSAAGMGGELFF. The CDR3 DNA reads as TGCAGTGCAGCGGGAATGGGCGGGGAGCTGTTTTTT.

The sample holds a few counts of this clonotype. V and J are TRBV7-2 and TRBJ2-1, with TRBD2 matching over 12 bases. CDR1 is SGHTA and CDR2 is FQGNSA in the germline V gene. The V segment lost 2 bases and the J segment 8 bases; nucleotides outside the gene matches: 7. The CDR3 totals 16 residues. This CDR3 reads CASSLRLAGAADEQFF. The CDR3 DNA reads as TGTGCCAGCAGCTTACGACTAGCGGGAGCGGCGGATGAGCAGTTCTTC.

This clonotype showed up just a few times. The gene calls are TRBV5-5 and TRBJ1-1; no definite D call. The CDR3 contains 14 residues. V was shortened by 1 base and J by 1 base, with 8 bases between the two germline ends. CDR1 and CDR2 from the germline V gene are SGHKS and YYEKEE (reference sequence). In DNA form, the CDR3 reads TGTGCCAGCAGCTTGCCTCGTTGGAACACTGAAGCTTTCTTT. Its translation is CASSLPRWNTEAFF.

The V gene is TRBV29-1, the J gene TRBJ2-7; 10 bases match TRBD1. The V gene's germline CDR1 is SQVTM and CDR2 ANQGSEA. This CDR3 contains 12 residues. Trimming took 7 bases from V and 3 from J; bases not matched to a gene: 3. The DNA of the CDR3 is TGCAGCGGAGGGACAGGGGACTACGAGCAGTACTTC. Translation: CSGGTGDYEQYF.